The text below deals with one T cell receptor (beta chain). Antigen: not known. Through a sample-barcoded 5' primer and a J-beta primer mix, a second PCR was run for roughly 6 to 12 cycles. Each cDNA molecule received a tag from a template-switch adaptor that had 12 random nucleotides. One entry per CDR3 protein results from TCRdb running MiXCR on the 5' RACE reads. Found here are about 580,000 distinct CDR3 sequences, around 50% of them singletons; the top ten hold about 22%. This CDR3 has 13 residues. The V and J ends lost 7 bases and 10 bases, in that order; junction bases with no gene match: 8. The germline CDR1 and CDR2 sequences are SNHLY and FYNNEI. The sample belongs to a study of blood T cells in healthy people across ages. Study-level results: It was not known whether donors were CMV positive (a possible confounder of expanded clonotype changes).

The source is a man of 80 years or more in good health. The V gene is TRBV2, the J gene TRBJ2-1; 9 nucleotides align to TRBD2. Sequencing used blood. The CDR3 reads CASTLTSGLEQFF. The CDR3 nucleotides read TGTGCCAGCACGTTGACTAGCGGTTTGGAGCAGTTCTTC.